These T cell receptor beta chains were read from a single sample in a study of tumor-infiltrating lymphocytes in primary liver carcinoma. TCRdb reprocessed the multiplex PCR reads with MiXCR, giving one entry per CDR3 protein. Of 90,000 to 150,000 distinct CDR3 sequences listed, around 70% are singletons. Sequencing was done on a sample of tumor-adjacent normal liver tissue. The receptors derive from a woman in her sixties with primary liver carcinoma and hepatitis B virus infection. The CDR3 runs from the conserved cysteine through the conserved F or W. A D gene is named only where the DNA matches it firmly. Part of the rows lack a size; the others show once, few, many or a class for expanded clones.

J: TRBJ2-5
V: TRBV5-5
D: -
size: -
CDR3: CVSSHGLMNQETQYF
DNA: TGTGTCAGCAGCCATGGACTCATGAACCAAGAGACCCAGTACTTC

J: TRBJ2-2
V: TRBV7-6
D: -
size: few
CDR3: CASSLGSGRTGELFF
DNA: TGTGCCAGCAGCTTGGGTAGCGGAAGGACCGGGGAGCTGTTTTTT

J: TRBJ2-7
V: TRBV11-2
D: -
size: -
CDR3: CASTLTRGAREWYF
DNA: TGTGCCAGCACCCTAACGAGGGGGGCCAGGGAGTGGTACTTC

J: TRBJ1-4
V: TRBV10-3
D: TRBD1
size: few
CDR3: CAISAGQGTTNEKLFF
DNA: TGTGCCATTAGCGCGGGACAGGGGACGACTAATGAAAAACTGTTTTTT

J: TRBJ2-3
V: TRBV14
D: -
size: many
CDR3: CASSQDRLTDTQYF
DNA: TGTGCCAGCAGCCAAGATCGACTCACAGATACGCAGTATTTT

J: TRBJ1-2
V: TRBV29-1
D: -
size: few
CDR3: CSVDPRTGLISYGYTF
DNA: TGCAGCGTTGACCCGCGGACGGGACTCATCTCCTATGGCTACACCTTC

J: TRBJ2-1
V: TRBV5-1
D: -
size: -
CDR3: CASQDRVAEQFF
DNA: TGCGCCAGCCAAGATAGGGTTGCTGAGCAGTTCTTC

J: TRBJ2-7
V: TRBV2
D: TRBD2
size: -
CDR3: CASRLRTRGDEQYF
DNA: TGTGCCAGCAGACTGAGGACTAGAGGGGACGAGCAGTACTTC

J: TRBJ1-2
V: TRBV13
D: TRBD1
size: many
CDR3: CASSYDRGSYGYTF
DNA: TGTGCCAGCAGCTACGACAGGGGGAGTTATGGCTACACCTTC

J: TRBJ2-7
V: TRBV4-1
D: TRBD2
size: -
CDR3: CASSQEGTSGFYEQYF
DNA: TGCGCCAGCAGCCAAGAGGGGACTAGCGGCTTTTACGAGCAGTACTTC

J: TRBJ2-1
V: TRBV6-5
D: TRBD2
size: many
CDR3: CASSYGTGGLAGAPSYNEQFF
DNA: TGTGCCAGCAGTTACGGGACAGGGGGACTAGCGGGAGCTCCTTCCTACAATGAGCAGTTCTTC

J: TRBJ2-3
V: TRBV12-3/TRBV12-4
D: TRBD1
size: -
CDR3: CASRTSGTGIGTDTQYF
DNA: TGTGCCAGCAGGACATCAGGGACAGGGATCGGAACAGATACGCAGTATTTT

J: TRBJ2-1
V: TRBV28
D: TRBD2
size: -
CDR3: CANSSRNSGILNEQFF
DNA: TGTGCCAACAGTTCCAGGAATAGCGGGATCCTTAATGAGCAGTTCTTC

J: TRBJ1-4
V: TRBV29-1
D: -
size: -
CDR3: CRAGQWNEKLFF
DNA: TGCAGGGCCGGACAGTGGAATGAAAAACTGTTTTTT

J: TRBJ1-2
V: TRBV5-1
D: -
size: many
CDR3: CASTPLTGDNYGYTF
DNA: TGCGCCAGCACCCCGTTAACAGGAGATAACTATGGCTACACCTTC

J: TRBJ1-3
V: TRBV10-2
D: -
size: -
CDR3: CASSESNNGNTIYF
DNA: TGCGCCAGCAGTGAGTCGAACAATGGAAACACCATATATTTT

J: TRBJ1-6
V: TRBV11-2
D: -
size: -
CDR3: CASSFVMNSRLQF
DNA: TGTGCCAGTAGCTTTGTAATGAATTCACGCCTCCAATTT

J: TRBJ2-1
V: TRBV11-2
D: -
size: few
CDR3: CASNLAGGPLEQFF
DNA: TGTGCCAGCAACTTAGCAGGAGGGCCACTTGAGCAGTTCTTC

J: TRBJ2-7
V: TRBV11-2
D: -
size: -
CDR3: CASTFGRGSFYDQYF
DNA: TGTGCCAGCACCTTCGGACGGGGATCATTCTACGATCAGTACTTC

J: TRBJ1-1
V: TRBV6-5
D: -
size: -
CDR3: CAISRQIPRDTEGFF
DNA: TGTGCCATCAGTCGACAGATTCCTCGGGACACTGAAGGTTTCTTT

J: TRBJ1-6
V: TRBV7-8
D: TRBD1
size: -
CDR3: CTSSPRDRGNSPLHF
DNA: TGTACAAGCAGCCCCCGGGACAGGGGTAATTCACCCCTCCACTTT

J: TRBJ2-7
V: TRBV11-2
D: -
size: medium-sized
CDR3: CASSFMGRYEQYF
DNA: TGTGCCAGCAGCTTCATGGGTCGGTACGAGCAGTACTTC

J: TRBJ2-5
V: TRBV28
D: -
size: -
CDR3: CASSLPVALWQETQYF
DNA: TGTGCCAGCAGTTTACCCGTAGCGTTGTGGCAAGAGACCCAGTACTTC

J: TRBJ2-7
V: TRBV10-3
D: -
size: -
CDR3: CATSANAYEQYF
DNA: TGTGCCACCAGTGCCAACGCCTACGAGCAGTACTTC

J: TRBJ2-4
V: TRBV5-4
D: -
size: -
CDR3: CASSLEGGGLYF
DNA: TGTGCCAGTAGCTTGGAAGGCGGTGGTCTGTACTTC

J: TRBJ2-3
V: TRBV28
D: -
size: -
CDR3: CANGWADAQYF
DNA: TGTGCCAACGGCTGGGCAGATGCGCAGTATTTT

J: TRBJ2-5
V: TRBV23-1
D: TRBD1
size: -
CDR3: CASDRDSKETQYF
DNA: TGCGCCAGCGACCGGGACAGTAAAGAGACCCAGTACTTC

J: TRBJ2-7
V: TRBV6-5
D: -
size: -
CDR3: CASSAIDHSYDQYF
DNA: TGTGCCAGCAGTGCAATTGACCACTCCTACGATCAGTACTTC

J: TRBJ2-7
V: TRBV12-3/TRBV12-4
D: -
size: many
CDR3: CASSSQFPGTYEQYF
DNA: TGTGCCAGCAGTTCCCAGTTCCCGGGCACCTACGAGCAGTACTTC

J: TRBJ1-2
V: TRBV29-1
D: -
size: once
CDR3: CCEGAGRYYGYTF
DNA: TGCTGCGAAGGGGCAGGGAGGTACTATGGCTACACCTTC

J: TRBJ2-7
V: TRBV6-7
D: -
size: -
CDR3: CTSSYSCSGTYKQYF
DNA: -

J: TRBJ2-7
V: TRBV3-1
D: TRBD2
size: -
CDR3: CASSHRSRGSREQYF
DNA: TGTGCCAGCAGCCACAGGTCTCGCGGGAGCCGCGAGCAGTATTTC

J: TRBJ2-3
V: TRBV29-1
D: TRBD2
size: -
CDR3: CSAGLAGHSTDTHYF
DNA: TGTAGCGCTGGATTAGCGGGACATAGCACAGATACGCACTATTTT

J: TRBJ2-1
V: TRBV29-1
D: TRBD2
size: many
CDR3: CSVEGWLAGGLGSYNEQFF
DNA: TGCAGCGTTGAAGGCTGGCTAGCGGGAGGTTTAGGGTCCTACAATGAGCAGTTCTTC

J: TRBJ2-1
V: TRBV11-2
D: -
size: -
CDR3: CASSLGLVSGEPNEQFF
DNA: TGTGCCAGCAGTTTAGGTCTGGTATCGGGAGAGCCGAATGAGCAGTTCTTC

J: TRBJ1-2
V: TRBV28
D: -
size: -
CDR3: CASSPIRDTNYGYTF
DNA: TGTGCCAGCAGTCCGATCCGGGACACTAACTATGGCTACACCTTC

J: TRBJ2-5
V: TRBV10-2
D: TRBD2
size: -
CDR3: CASSGSVIAGLQETQYF
DNA: TGCGCCAGCAGTGGGTCGGTAATAGCGGGCCTCCAAGAGACCCAGTACTTC

J: TRBJ2-5
V: TRBV10-3
D: -
size: -
CDR3: CAISGGGEVQYF
DNA: TGTGCCATCAGTGGAGGGGGAGAGGTCCAGTACTTC

J: TRBJ1-1
V: TRBV7-8
D: -
size: -
CDR3: CASSSAVEDNTEAFF
DNA: TGTGCCAGCAGCTCCGCCGTGGAGGACAACACTGAAGCTTTCTTT

J: TRBJ2-6
V: TRBV6-5
D: TRBD1
size: -
CDR3: CASKTYRGRVSGANVLTF
DNA: TGTGCCAGCAAGACATACAGGGGGCGCGTCTCTGGGGCCAACGTCCTGACTTTC

J: TRBJ2-7
V: TRBV28
D: -
size: many
CDR3: CASSAFSRSYEQYF
DNA: TGTGCCAGCAGTGCTTTTAGTCGAAGCTACGAGCAGTACTTC

J: TRBJ2-6
V: TRBV29-1
D: -
size: -
CDR3: CSASPRASGANVLTF
DNA: TGTAGCGCCTCACCCAGGGCCTCTGGGGCCAACGTCCTGACTTTC